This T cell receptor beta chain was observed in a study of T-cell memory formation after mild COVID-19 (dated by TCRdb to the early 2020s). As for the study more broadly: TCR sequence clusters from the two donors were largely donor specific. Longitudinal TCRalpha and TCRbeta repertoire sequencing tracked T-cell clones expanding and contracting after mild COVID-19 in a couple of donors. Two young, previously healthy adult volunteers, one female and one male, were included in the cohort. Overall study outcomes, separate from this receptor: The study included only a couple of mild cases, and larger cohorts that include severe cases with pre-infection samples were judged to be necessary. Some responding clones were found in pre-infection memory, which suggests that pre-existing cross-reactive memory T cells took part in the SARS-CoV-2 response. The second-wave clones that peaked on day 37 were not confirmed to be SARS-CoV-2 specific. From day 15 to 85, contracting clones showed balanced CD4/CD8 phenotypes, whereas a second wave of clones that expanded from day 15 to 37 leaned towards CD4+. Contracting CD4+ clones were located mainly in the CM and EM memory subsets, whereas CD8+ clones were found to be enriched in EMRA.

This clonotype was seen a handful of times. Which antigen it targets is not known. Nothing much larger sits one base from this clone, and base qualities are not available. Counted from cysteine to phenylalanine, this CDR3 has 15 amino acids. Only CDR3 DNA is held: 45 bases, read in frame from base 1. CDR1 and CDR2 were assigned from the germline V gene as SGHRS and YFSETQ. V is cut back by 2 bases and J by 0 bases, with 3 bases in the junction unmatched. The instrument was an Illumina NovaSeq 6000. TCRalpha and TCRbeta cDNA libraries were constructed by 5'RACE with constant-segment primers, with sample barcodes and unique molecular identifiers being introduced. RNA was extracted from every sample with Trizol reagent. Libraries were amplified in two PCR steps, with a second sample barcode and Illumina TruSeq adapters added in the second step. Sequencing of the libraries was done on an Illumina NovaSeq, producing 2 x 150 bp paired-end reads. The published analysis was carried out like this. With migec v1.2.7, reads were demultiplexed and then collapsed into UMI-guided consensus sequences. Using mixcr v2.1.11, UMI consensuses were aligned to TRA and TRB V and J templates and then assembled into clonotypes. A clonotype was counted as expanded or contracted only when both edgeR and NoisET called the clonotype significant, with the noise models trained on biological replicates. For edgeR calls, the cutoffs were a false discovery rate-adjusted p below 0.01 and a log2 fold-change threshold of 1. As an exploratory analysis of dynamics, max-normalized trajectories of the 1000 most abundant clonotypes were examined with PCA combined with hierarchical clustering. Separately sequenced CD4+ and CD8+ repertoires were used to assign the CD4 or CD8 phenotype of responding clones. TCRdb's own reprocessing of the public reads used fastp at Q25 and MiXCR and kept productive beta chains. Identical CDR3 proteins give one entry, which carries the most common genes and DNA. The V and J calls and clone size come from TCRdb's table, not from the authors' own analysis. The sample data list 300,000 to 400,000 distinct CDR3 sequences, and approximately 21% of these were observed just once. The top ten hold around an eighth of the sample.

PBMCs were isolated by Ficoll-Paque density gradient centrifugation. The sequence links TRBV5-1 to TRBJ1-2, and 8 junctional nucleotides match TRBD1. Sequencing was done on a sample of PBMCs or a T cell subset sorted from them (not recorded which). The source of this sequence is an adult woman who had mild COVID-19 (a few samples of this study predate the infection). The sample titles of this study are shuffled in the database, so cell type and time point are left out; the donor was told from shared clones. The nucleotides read TGCGCCAGCAGCTTAAAGACAGGGGCTAACTATGGCTACACCTTC. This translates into CASSLKTGANYGYTF.